The 18 T cell receptor beta chains below come from one sample, sequenced in a study of T-cell reconstitution after alpha-beta-depleted transplantation in children. The library targeted TCRbeta and was prepared with unique molecular identifiers. A single record per CDR3 protein comes from TCRdb applying MiXCR to the PCR reads. The table shows around 500,000 distinct CDR3 sequences, with more than 20% occurring only once. Specimen: PBMCs, mostly from graft donor cells, collected 360 days after TCRalphabeta/CD19-depleted stem cell transplant. These receptor sequences come from a boy younger than two who had a stem cell transplant for acute myeloid leukemia, so the T cells may come from the graft donor.

This clonotype occurred a few times. J is TRBJ2-2 and V is TRBV7-2, with D maybe TRBD2 (7 bases). The CDR3 consists of 16 residues. Germline values: CDR1 SGHTA, CDR2 FQGNSA. Trimming pared 1 base from V and 4 bases from J, leaving 13 bases between. The CDR3: CASSLVRGRGTGELFF. The DNA for the CDR3 is TGTGCCAGCAGCTTAGTGCGGGGGCGGGGCACCGGGGAGCTGTTTTTT.

Of note for this clonotype: At one end, the junction sequence differs from germline, possibly due to a read error. The V gene is TRBV20-1, the J gene TRBJ2-1; TRBD1 matches 10 bases. Germline loops: CDR1 DFQATT, CDR2 SNEGSKA (reference sequence). The CDR3 contains 13 residues. The CDR3 spells CSAYGTGADVGLF. The DNA for the CDR3 is TGCAGTGCTTATGGGACAGGGGCCGACGTCGGGCTCTTC.

V is TRBV18 and J is TRBJ2-5; possible D gene TRBD1, 6 bases. Germline CDR1 is KGHSH and CDR2 is LQKENI. Between the trimmed V and J ends, which lost 4 bases and 5 bases, there was a span of 14 bases. The CDR3 consists of 14 residues. The CDR3 DNA reads TGTGCCAGCTCACGGGACACAGGATGGGAGACCCAGTACTTC. As protein: CASSRDTGWETQYF.

This clonotype has a count of ten or more. The chain combines TRBV20-1 with TRBJ2-3, with a tentative D call TRBD1 (6 bases). The CDR3 covers 17 residues. CDR1 and CDR2 from the germline V gene are DFQATT and SNEGSKA (reference sequence). The V gene lost 5 bases and the J gene lost 4 bases, with 25 bases spanning the gap. CDR3 nucleotides: TGCAGTGCTCTATCATACCAGACAGGAAAAAGAGCAGATACGCAGTATTTT. This translates into CSALSYQTGKRADTQYF.

The genes are TRBV4-2 and TRBJ2-1; 8 nucleotides line up with TRBD1. CDR3 length equals 18 residues. V shed 0 bases and J 3 bases; nucleotides not matched to a gene: 10. Germline V lookup: CDR1 LGHNA, CDR2 YNFKEQ. CDR3 bases: TGTGCCAGCAGCCAAGATTGGGTTATTGGACAGGGCTACAATGAGCAGTTCTTC. Protein product: CASSQDWVIGQGYNEQFF.

This clonotype showed up many times. The chain combines TRBV24-1 with TRBJ2-1; a possible D gene is TRBD2 (7 bases). Germline V CDR1 and CDR2: KGHDR, SFDVKD. The CDR3 is 15 amino acids. Between the trimmed V and J ends, which lost 3 bases and 8 bases, there was a span of 16 bases. As DNA, the CDR3 is TGTGCCACCAGTGATCGGGGGGCCAGGGTAGATGAGCAGTTCTTC. It encodes CATSDRGARVDEQFF.

Concerning this clonotype: Since no conserved phenylalanine or tryptophan closes the CDR3, a read error is the likely cause. Because the CDR3's place on the DNA is in doubt, the DNA is left out and the CDR3 is given as listed by TCRdb. V usage is TRBV2 and J usage is TRBJ2-3; no check of the table's D call, TRBD2, against the DNA was made. The length of the CDR3 is 12 amino acids, counting both ends. In germline, CDR1 is SNHLY, CDR2 FYNNEI. The CDR3 sequence is CASSEGNSGPIS.

V is TRBV3-1 and J is TRBJ2-7; possibly TRBD2 for D (6 bases). Per the germline V gene, CDR1 is LGHDT and CDR2 is YNNKEL (reference sequence). Trimming shortened V by 4 bases and J by 7 bases, and 17 bases separated the two germline ends. The CDR3 spans 14 residues. CDR3 DNA sequence: TGTGCCAGCAGCCCCCTAGCGATGGTTAGTGAGCAGTACTTC. The encoded protein is CASSPLAMVSEQYF.

The CDR3 nucleotides read TGCGCCAGCGGATCGATGGCCCCCAATGAGCAGTTCTTC. Protein product: CASGSMAPNEQFF. The rearrangement uses TRBV5-1 and TRBJ2-1; no firm D call. Trimming removed 7 bases from V and 6 bases from J, with 14 bases in between. This CDR3 comprises 13 residues. Germline loops: CDR1 SGHRS, CDR2 YFSETQ.

This clonotype was counted a few times. The chain employs TRBV20-1 and TRBJ2-1; possible D gene TRBD2, 6 bases. The CDR3 length is 14 residues. The germline V and J ends were trimmed by 5 bases and 8 bases, with 19 bases remaining between them. CDR1 and CDR2 from the germline V gene are DFQATT and SNEGSKA (reference sequence). DNA for the CDR3: TGCAGTGCTCAGGTGGAGGGTCGTGGGTATGAGCAGTTCTTC. Protein product: CSAQVEGRGYEQFF.

The gene calls are TRBV4-3 and TRBJ2-7, with D perhaps assigned TRBD1 or TRBD2 (5 bases each). The CDR3 sequence is 15 residues long. Germline V gene sequence: CDR1 LGHNA, CDR2 YSLEER. Trimming took off 3 bases at V and 5 bases at J, with 17 bases between the two ends. The CDR3 DNA reads TGCGCCAGCAGCCACGAGGTAGAGGGGTTTAACGAGCAGTACTTC. Protein product: CASSHEVEGFNEQYF.

The rearrangement joins TRBV7-3 to TRBJ1-1, with D perhaps matching TRBD1 (5 bases). There are 14 residues in the CDR3. Germline V gene lookup returns CDR1 SGHTA and CDR2 FQGTGA. Between the trimmed V and J ends, which lost 2 bases and 5 bases, there was a span of 12 bases. CDR3 amino acids: CASSLYKGSTEAFF. DNA of the CDR3: TGTGCCAGCAGCTTATACAAGGGGAGTACTGAAGCTTTCTTT. The full variable domain, in which reference TRBV7-3 and TRBJ1-1 provide the parts outside the CDR3, is GAGVSQTPSNKVTEKGKYVELRCDPISGHTALYWYRQSLGQGPEFLIYFQGTGAADDSGLPNDRFFAVRPEGSVSTLKIQRTERGDSAVYLCASSLYKGSTEAFFGQGTRLTVV.

This clonotype was recorded a few times. The gene calls are TRBV13 and TRBJ2-1, with a possible D match to TRBD1 (5 bases). Trimming shortened V by 2 bases and J by 9 bases, and 11 bases separated the two germline ends. Germline values: CDR1 PRHDT, CDR2 FYEKMQ (reference sequence). CDR3 length: 13 amino acids. CDR3 DNA: TGTGCCAGCAGCTTACCCCAGGGTGTTGAGCAGTTCTTC. Protein: CASSLPQGVEQFF.

This clonotype was seen ten or more times. The chain joins TRBV12-3 or TRBV12-4 to TRBJ2-3; possible D gene TRBD2, 5 bases. This CDR3 is built from 14 residues. Deletions cut 6 bases from V and 2 bases from J, with 12 bases between. CDR3 coding DNA: TGTGCCAGCAGCCCGGGGTTTACCACAGATACGCAGTATTTT. Residues: CASSPGFTTDTQYF.

This clonotype showed up many times. The chain is built from TRBV6-5 and TRBJ2-6; possibly TRBD1 or TRBD2 for D (5 bases each). The CDR3 length is 15 residues. Germline-derived CDR1 and CDR2 are MNHEY and SVGAGI. Trimming removed 2 bases from V and 2 bases from J, with 7 bases in between. The CDR3 loop reads CASSYKGPGANVLTF. The CDR3 bases are TGTGCCAGCAGTTACAAGGGACCTGGGGCCAACGTCCTGACTTTC.

This clonotype was seen many times. The CDR3 nucleotides read TGCAGCGTCCTCCGGGACAGGGGTTCCTACGAGCAGTACGTC. It specifies CSVLRDRGSYEQYV. V is TRBV20-1 and J is TRBJ2-7, with 10 positions matching TRBD1. CDR1 is DFQATT, CDR2 SNEGSKA, per germline (reference sequence). The CDR3 runs 14 residues.

The chain uses TRBV10-3 and TRBJ1-1; no reliable D call. With 10 bases removed from V and 4 bases from J, the gap between germline ends came to 10 bases. The CDR3 covers 11 residues. Germline V CDR1 and CDR2: ENHRY, SYGVKD. DNA for the CDR3: TGTGCCACCACGGATTTCACTGAAGCTTTCTTT. Amino acid sequence: CATTDFTEAFF.

This clonotype was counted many times. The chain couples TRBV7-2 to TRBJ2-7; 13 bases map to TRBD2. The CDR3 contains 15 residues. V shed 5 bases, J shed 2 bases, and the junction held 3 bases outside the gene matches. Germline V gene data show CDR1 as SGHTA and CDR2 as FQGNSA. CDR3 nucleotides: TGTGCCAGCAGCCACGGGACTAGCGGGGCCTACGAGCAGTACTTC. This codes for CASSHGTSGAYEQYF.